This T cell receptor (beta chain) derives from a study of cytomegalovirus exposure and HLA in healthy donors. Overall study context: The 120 validation repertoires used the same platform as the roughly 700 first-cohort repertoires (as reported by a later analysis).

Study-wide results and caveats: The authors enumerated some 170 TCR beta chains as linked to cytomegalovirus. Testing in vitro showed a few CMV-associated chains specific for CMV antigens. TCR sequences were mostly rare, though some public TCRs occurred in many donors.

The assay was immunoSEQ multiplex PCR, and TCRdb's table has in-frame clones only and misses some. Counted here are roughly 300,000 clones, about nine tenths occurring once; the ten biggest clones make up more than 0.8%. A word on this clone: The antigen is not known.

V lost 1 base, J lost 2 bases, and 7 bases stayed unmatched. CDR3 length equals 16 residues. CDR1 SGHRS and CDR2 YFSETQ come from the germline V gene. This chain connects TRBV5-1 to TRBJ2-7, with 9 bases lining up with TRBD2. The origin of this receptor is a woman between 18 and 30 years old in good health and CMV-seronegative. The sequencing sample was made of PBMCs. The DNA of the CDR3 is TGCGCCAGCAGCTTGTACACTAGCGGGCTGACCTACGAGCAGTACTTC. Residues: CASSLYTSGLTYEQYF.